This paragraph reports one TCR beta chain. What it binds is unknown. This entry belongs to a study of CD8 T cells in Susac syndrome. Study-wide findings and caveats: An acknowledgment was made by the study that its TCR sequencing and HLA analysis involved relatively few individuals.

Random hexamers were used to reverse transcribe 0.5 to 1 ug of RNA. Via MiXCR, TCRdb re-called the immunoSEQ multiplex PCR reads, giving one row per CDR3 protein. The sample holds 150,000 to 200,000 distinct CDR3 sequences, around 93% seen once. The study sequenced TCR beta in blood CD8+ and CD4+ T cells. TEMRA cells were FACS-enriched, while CD8+ and CD4+ T cells were negatively isolated. Germline V gene data show CDR1 as SGHRS and CDR2 as YFSETQ. The CDR3 has 12 residues. The V and J ends lost 0 bases and 4 bases respectively, with 4 bases between them. This TCR came from a human donor with multiple sclerosis. The sequenced sample consisted of CD4+ T cells from PBMCs. V usage is TRBV5-1 and J usage is TRBJ1-1; no reliable D call. The CDR3 loop reads CASSLEGTEAFF. Here the CDR3 DNA reads TGCGCCAGCAGCTTGGAGGGCACTGAAGCTTTCTTT.